These 14 T cell receptor beta chains were sequenced from one sample in a study of T cell responses to AZD1222 COVID-19 vaccine. The repertoire was sequenced with immunoSEQ multiplex PCR; TCRdb's copy has only in-frame clones and lacks some. The profile shows about 120,000 clones, over 75% of them singletons. This specimen consisted of peripheral blood, obtained on day 0 of MenACWY control vaccination. The receptors were gathered from an adult in good health.

This chain uses TRBV4-2 with TRBJ1-5; D uncertain. The length of the CDR3 is 16 residues. V was cut by 1 base and J by 2 bases, with 12 bases left in between. Germline V lookup: CDR1 LGHNA, CDR2 YNFKEQ. The CDR3 DNA sequence: TGTGCCAGCAGCCAAGGGGCTGGGGTCCGCAATCAGCCCCAGCATTTT. It specifies CASSQGAGVRNQPQHF.

The gene calls are TRBV7-2 and TRBJ2-7, with a weak D call TRBD1 (6 bases). The germline CDR1 and CDR2 sequences are SGHTA and FQGNSA. Trimming cost V 2 bases and J 2 bases, with 16 bases left between them. There are 16 residues in the CDR3. In nucleotides, the CDR3 is TGTGCCAGCAGCTTACAAGTCTGGACAGCGACCTACGAGCAGTACTTC. This codes for CASSLQVWTATYEQYF.

The V and J genes are TRBV29-1 and TRBJ2-6, with D uncertain. V was shortened by 5 bases and J by 0 bases, with 11 bases between the two germline ends. Germline V lookup: CDR1 SQVTM, CDR2 ANQGSEA. The CDR3 is 15 residues long. The CDR3 nucleotides are TGCAGCGTTAACCTCGTCAACTCTGGGGCCAACGTCCTGACTTTC. Translated: CSVNLVNSGANVLTF.

The chain is built from TRBV28 and TRBJ1-5; D is unresolved. In germline, CDR1 is MDHEN, CDR2 SYDVKM. V lost 4 bases to trimming and J lost 5 bases, with 18 bases between them. The CDR3 sequence is 16 residues long. DNA for the CDR3: TGTGCCAGCAGTTCCCAGGACGCAGGATGGGATCAGCCCCAGCATTTT. Amino acid sequence: CASSSQDAGWDQPQHF.

The chain has TRBV28 and TRBJ1-1; TRBD1 matches at 8 bases. V trimming: 1 base; J trimming: 6 bases; junction bases outside the gene matches: 4. This CDR3 comprises 14 residues. The germline CDR1 and CDR2 sequences are MDHEN and SYDVKM. CDR3 loop: CASSLLGQAAEAFF. In DNA, the CDR3 is TGTGCCAGCAGTTTATTGGGACAGGCTGCTGAAGCTTTCTTT. The variable domain in full, completed from reference TRBV28 and TRBJ1-1, reads DVKVTQSSRYLVKRTGEKVFLECVQDMDHENMFWYRQDPGLGLRLIYFSYDVKMKEKGDIPEGYSVSREKKERFSLILESASTNQTSMYLCASSLLGQAAEAFFGQGTRLTVV.

This clone was recorded once. The chain combines TRBV5-5 with TRBJ2-5; maybe TRBD1 (5 bases). CDR3 length equals 15 residues. The V gene's germline CDR1 is SGHKS and CDR2 YYEKEE (reference sequence). V was clipped by 2 bases and J by 2 bases, with 13 bases between them. The CDR3 DNA follows: TGTGCCAGCAGCTTTACCCCGACAGAGCAAGAGACCCAGTACTTC. Translation: CASSFTPTEQETQYF.

The rearrangement joins TRBV18 to TRBJ2-2, with a tentative D call TRBD1 (6 bases). CDR1 and CDR2 (germline): KGHSH, LQKENI. The CDR3 is 16 residues long. V was clipped by 1 base and J by 1 base, with 10 bases between them. The CDR3 region has the DNA TGTGCCAGCTCACCACAACCAGGGGAGAACACCGGGGAGCTGTTTTTT. Amino acid sequence: CASSPQPGENTGELFF.

V gene TRBV7-3 combines with J gene TRBJ2-3, with TRBD2 as a possible D gene (6 bases). Looked up from germline, CDR1 is SGHTA and CDR2 is FQGTGA. This CDR3 is built from 14 residues. V was shortened by 0 bases and J by 6 bases, with 10 bases between the two germline ends. The chain's CDR3 is CASSLTAGRDTQYF. CDR3 DNA sequence: TGTGCCAGCAGCTTAACGGCGGGGAGGGATACGCAGTATTTT.

This clone was observed a single time. This sequence joins TRBV7-2 and TRBJ1-5; D gene uncertain. Germline assignment: CDR1 SGHTA and CDR2 FQGNSA. The V gene lost 3 bases and the J gene lost 3 bases, with 9 bases spanning the gap. The CDR3 runs to 14 residues. The CDR3 loop is CASSFAAVNQPQHF. The CDR3 coding sequence is TGTGCCAGCAGCTTTGCCGCAGTCAATCAGCCCCAGCATTTT.

The V and J genes are TRBV28 and TRBJ1-3; the D gene is possibly TRBD1 (5 bases). Trimming took off 5 bases at V and 7 bases at J, with 12 bases between the two ends. The CDR3 spans 13 residues. The V gene's germline CDR1 is MDHEN and CDR2 SYDVKM. This CDR3 reads CASSIKGRNTIYF. DNA for the CDR3: TGTGCCAGCAGTATAAAGGGGCGTAACACCATATATTTT.

This rearrangement joins TRBV6-5 to TRBJ1-6; D is ambiguous. Germline V gene data show CDR1 as MNHEY and CDR2 as SVGAGI. The CDR3 contains 10 residues. Trimming stripped 10 bases from V and 9 bases from J, with 7 bases between. The CDR3 loop reads CAIMGSPLHF. DNA of the CDR3: TGTGCCATAATGGGTTCACCCCTCCACTTT.

V gene TRBV7-9 combines with J gene TRBJ1-3; D ambiguous. Between the trimmed V and J ends, which lost 4 bases and 6 bases, there was a span of 13 bases. The V gene's germline CDR1 is SEHNR and CDR2 FQNEAQ (reference sequence). The CDR3 covers 14 residues. The CDR3 bases are TGTGCCAGCAGCTATCGGGAGATTGCAAACACCATATATTTT. Translating gives CASSYREIANTIYF.

This chain uses TRBV28 with TRBJ1-2; TRBD1 matches 8 bases. Germline V CDR1 and CDR2: MDHEN, SYDVKM. Germline trimming cut 6 bases from V and 1 base from J; bases unmatched to any gene: 7. CDR3 length: 15 amino acids. The CDR3 coding sequence is TGTGCCAGCAGGCTACGACAGGGGCTTAACTATGGCTACACCTTC. Protein sequence: CASRLRQGLNYGYTF.

The rearrangement links TRBV23-1 to TRBJ1-1, with 7 bases that match TRBD1. TRBV23-1 is classed as an ORF, of uncertain function. With V trimmed by 8 bases and J by 2 bases, 20 bases remained unmatched. The length of the CDR3 is 18 residues. The CDR3 region has the DNA TGCGCCAGCCACCCGTTCGAGGGACAGTACAGGGGAAACACTGAAGCTTTCTTT. It is translated as CASHPFEGQYRGNTEAFF.